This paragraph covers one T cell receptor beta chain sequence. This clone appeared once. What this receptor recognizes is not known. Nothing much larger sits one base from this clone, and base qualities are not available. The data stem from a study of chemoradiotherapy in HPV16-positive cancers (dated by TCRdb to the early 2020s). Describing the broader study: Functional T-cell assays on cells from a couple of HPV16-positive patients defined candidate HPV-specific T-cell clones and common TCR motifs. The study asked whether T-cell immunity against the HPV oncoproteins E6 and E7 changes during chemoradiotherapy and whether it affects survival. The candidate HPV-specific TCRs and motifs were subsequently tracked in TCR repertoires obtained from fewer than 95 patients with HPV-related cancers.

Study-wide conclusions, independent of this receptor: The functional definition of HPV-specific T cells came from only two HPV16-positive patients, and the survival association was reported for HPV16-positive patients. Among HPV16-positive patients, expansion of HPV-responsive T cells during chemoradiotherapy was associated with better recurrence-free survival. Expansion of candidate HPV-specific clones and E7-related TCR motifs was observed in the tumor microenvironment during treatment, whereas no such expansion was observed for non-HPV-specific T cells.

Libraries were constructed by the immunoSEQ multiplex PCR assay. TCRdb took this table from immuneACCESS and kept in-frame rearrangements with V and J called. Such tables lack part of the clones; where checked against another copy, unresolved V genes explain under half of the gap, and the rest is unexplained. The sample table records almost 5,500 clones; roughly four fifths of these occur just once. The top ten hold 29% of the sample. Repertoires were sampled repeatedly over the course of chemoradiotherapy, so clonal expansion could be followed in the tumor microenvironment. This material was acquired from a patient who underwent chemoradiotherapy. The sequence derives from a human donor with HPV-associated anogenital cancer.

The nucleotide sequence is TGCGCCAGCAGCCGTCAGAGAGTGGAGACCCAGTACTTC. Its coded protein is CASSRQRVETQYF. This chain is built from TRBV4-3 and TRBJ2-5; no D gene can be assigned with confidence. CDR1 and CDR2, per the germline V gene, are LGHNA and YSLEER. The CDR3, cysteine through phenylalanine, is 13 amino acids long. The DNA shown is the 39-base CDR3, in frame from base 1. V loses 4 bases, J loses 5 bases, and the germline ends lie 11 bases apart.